These T cell receptor beta chains were read from a single sample in a study of patients and donors after allogeneic stem cell transplantation. TCRdb redid the calling of the RT-PCR reads with MiXCR, one entry per CDR3 protein. Among roughly 960,000 distinct CDR3 sequences, approximately 19% were seen once, and the ten largest hold under 6.5%. The sample consisted of blood, either unsorted or a sorted T cell fraction (not recorded which). Source of these receptors: a human donor who was either an allogeneic HSCT recipient or a stem cell or donor lymphocyte infusion donor (not recorded which). It is not recorded whose cells these are; they may come from a transplant donor. CDR3s include the opening cysteine and the closing phenylalanine or tryptophan. Each record gives: V gene, J gene, D gene, clone size, CDR3 protein, CDR3 DNA. A D gene is named only where the DNA matches it firmly. Clone size is not always given. Where it is, it says once, few, many or a class for expanded clones.

TRBV6-1,TRBJ2-2,TRBD1,few,CASKGQADVDTGELFF,TGTGCCAGCAAGGGACAGGCGGACGTAGACACCGGGGAGCTGTTTTTT
TRBV28,TRBJ2-1,-,few,CASSFGAATKAALSSYNEQFF,TGTGCCAGCAGTTTTGGAGCGGCAACCAAAGCGGCCCTGAGCTCCTACAATGAGCAGTTCTTC
TRBV20-1,TRBJ2-7,-,-,CSAEGQRSYEQYF,TGCAGTGCGGAGGGACAGCGTTCCTACGAGCAGTACTTC
TRBV4-1,TRBJ1-4,-,-,CASSLAAPEKLFF,TGCGCCAGCAGCCTGGCAGCACCCGAAAAACTGTTTTTT
TRBV29-1,TRBJ2-1,TRBD2,many,CSVLGLAEGYNEQFF,TGCAGCGTTCTAGGACTAGCGGAAGGTTACAATGAGCAGTTCTTC
TRBV7-8,TRBJ2-3,TRBD2,-,CASSRGTSGRAHDTQYF,TGTGCCAGCAGCCGGGGGACTAGCGGGAGGGCCCACGATACGCAGTATTTT
TRBV4-2,TRBJ2-2,TRBD2,many,CASSPLAGDTGELFF,TGTGCCAGCAGCCCCCTAGCGGGGGACACCGGGGAGCTGTTTTTT
TRBV7-9,TRBJ1-2,-,few,CASSLNRVGSYNGYTF,TGTGCCAGCAGCTTAAACCGGGTGGGGAGTTATAACGGCTACACCTTC
TRBV7-3,TRBJ2-1,-,-,CASSRDLQGIDEQFF,TGTGCCAGCAGCAGAGACCTTCAAGGGATCGATGAGCAGTTCTTC
TRBV6-2/TRBV6-3,TRBJ2-2,-,-,CASGLSYRENTGELFF,TGTGCCAGCGGCCTGTCTTACAGAGAGAACACCGGGGAGCTGTTTTTT
TRBV2,TRBJ2-3,TRBD2,-,CASTKEASGGDTQYF,TGTGCCAGCACCAAAGAGGCTAGCGGGGGAGATACGCAGTATTTT
TRBV12-3/TRBV12-4,TRBJ1-6,TRBD1,few,CASKRQGMGNSPLHF,TGTGCCAGCAAACGACAGGGAATGGGAAATTCACCCCTCCACTTT
TRBV11-1,TRBJ2-7,-,-,CASRRDTSYEQYF,TGTGCCAGCAGGCGGGACACCTCCTACGAGCAGTACTTC
TRBV3-1,TRBJ2-3,TRBD2,-,CASSHTAAGGWTDTQYF,TGTGCCAGCAGCCACACCGCAGCGGGAGGGTGGACAGATACGCAGTATTTT
TRBV5-5,TRBJ2-3,-,-,CASSLAGGWAADTQYF,TGTGCCAGCAGCTTGGCAGGAGGCTGGGCTGCAGATACGCAGTATTTT
TRBV18,TRBJ1-2,-,few,CASSPLHSNYGYTF,TGTGCCAGCTCACCACTTCACAGTAACTATGGCTACACCTTC
TRBV6-2/TRBV6-3,TRBJ1-4,-,-,CASISVSSNEKLFF,TGTGCCAGCATCTCCGTGAGCTCTAATGAAAAACTGTTTTTT
TRBV20-1,TRBJ1-1,-,few,CSARDQFGAEAFF,TGCAGTGCTAGAGATCAGTTTGGAGCTGAAGCTTTCTTT
TRBV3-1,TRBJ2-1,TRBD2,-,CASSPTIAGVVYNEQFF,TGTGCCAGCAGCCCAACGATAGCGGGAGTTGTTTACAATGAGCAGTTCTTC
TRBV15,TRBJ1-6,TRBD1,few,CATSRGQGNEPLHF,TGTGCCACCAGCAGAGGACAGGGAAACGAACCCCTCCACTTT
TRBV20-1,TRBJ1-1,-,few,CSARVYTEAFF,TGCAGTGCTAGGGTGTACACTGAAGCTTTCTTT
TRBV6-2/TRBV6-3,TRBJ2-7,-,-,CASSYSSFEDNSYEQYF,TGTGCCAGCAGTTACTCAAGTTTTGAGGACAACTCCTACGAGCAGTACTTC
TRBV9,TRBJ2-5,-,-,CASSVDFQETQYF,TGTGCCAGCAGCGTGGACTTCCAAGAGACCCAGTACTTC
TRBV7-3,TRBJ1-1,-,few,CASSLRRLTEAFF,TGTGCCAGCAGCTTACGGCGGCTCACTGAAGCTTTCTTT
TRBV20-1,TRBJ2-1,TRBD2,-,CSASPAGGPRNEQFF,TGCAGTGCTAGTCCCGCGGGAGGGCCCAGGAATGAGCAGTTCTTC
TRBV29-1,TRBJ2-2,-,few,CSVERTGELFF,TGCAGCGTTGAGCGCACCGGGGAGCTGTTTTTT
TRBV12-3/TRBV12-4,TRBJ2-7,-,many,CASSQGFQQYF,TGTGCCAGCAGTCAAGGGTTCCAACAGTACTTC
TRBV7-9,TRBJ2-7,-,few,CASTPQSSYEQYF,TGTGCCAGCACCCCACAGAGCTCCTACGAGCAGTACTTC
TRBV12-1,TRBJ2-7,-,-,CASSCYRGRTYEQYF,TGTGCCAGCAGCTGCTACCGGGGACGAACCTACGAGCAGTACTTC
TRBV12-3/TRBV12-4,TRBJ2-1,TRBD2,few,CASSLASGGGLNNEQFF,TGTGCCAGCAGTTTAGCCTCCGGGGGGGGGCTAAACAATGAGCAGTTCTTC
TRBV10-3,TRBJ1-2,TRBD1,-,CAITPQGRPNYGYTF,TGTGCCATCACTCCACAGGGGCGGCCTAACTATGGCTACACCTTC
TRBV27,TRBJ1-2,-,-,CASSPGSGVGGYTF,TGTGCCAGCAGCCCTGGGTCGGGGGTTGGCGGCTACACCTTC
TRBV7-3,TRBJ2-3,-,-,CASSFTGRLDTQYF,TGTGCCAGCAGCTTTACAGGGAGGTTGGATACGCAGTATTTT
TRBV19,TRBJ1-2,TRBD1,few,CASSRTRTGGSANYGYTF,TGTGCCAGTAGTAGAACAAGGACAGGGGGCTCAGCTAACTATGGCTACACCTTC
TRBV9,TRBJ2-5,-,many,CASSAGETQYF,TGTGCCAGCAGCGCGGGGGAGACCCAGTACTTC
TRBV18,TRBJ2-3,-,-,CASSPPGHWSTDTQYF,TGTGCCAGCTCACCACCGGGACATTGGAGCACAGATACGCAGTATTTT
TRBV27,TRBJ2-7,-,-,CASSLSWSYPYEQYF,TGTGCCAGCAGTTTATCGTGGTCATACCCCTACGAGCAGTACTTC
TRBV9,TRBJ1-1,-,-,CASSVSARMGPPQNTEAFF,TGTGCCAGCAGCGTAAGTGCTCGAATGGGCCCTCCCCAGAACACTGAAGCTTTCTTT
TRBV20-1,TRBJ2-1,TRBD2,few,CSARGLAGVYNEQFF,TGCAGTGCTAGGGGGCTAGCGGGAGTCTACAATGAGCAGTTCTTC
TRBV12-3/TRBV12-4,TRBJ2-7,-,-,CASSLGVGSAEQYF,TGTGCCAGCAGTTTAGGAGTCGGGTCAGCCGAGCAGTACTTC
TRBV6-5,TRBJ1-5,-,few,CASSYSKFQPQHF,TGTGCCAGCAGTTACTCGAAATTCCAGCCCCAGCATTTT